This entry lists 9 T cell receptor beta chains sequenced from one sample in a study of T cell responses to AZD1222 COVID-19 vaccine (dated by TCRdb to the early 2020s). Receptor libraries were prepared by the immunoSEQ multiplex PCR assay. This is the immuneACCESS table as TCRdb keeps it, with only in-frame sequences that have V and J called. A part of the clones is gone; compared with another copy, unresolved V genes explain less than half, and the rest is unexplained. The sample has 120,000 to 150,000 clones on record, around 90% of them singletons. The ten largest clones take up less than 5.5% of the sample. The time point label corresponds to: baseline before first vaccination. The sequences come from peripheral blood, collected on day 0 of AZD1222 vaccination. The receptor set was obtained from an adult in good health.

The chain is built from TRBV5-1 and TRBJ2-1; TRBD2 aligns across 10 bases. Germline assignment: CDR1 SGHRS and CDR2 YFSETQ. V was clipped by 0 bases and J by 9 bases; unmatched bases: 9. CDR3 length: 16 amino acids. Here the CDR3 DNA reads TGCGCCAGCAGCTTGGGGCTAGCGGGGGCCCTTTCTGAGCAGTTCTTC. It codes for CASSLGLAGALSEQFF.

This clone has just one count. The chain recombines TRBV29-1 with TRBJ1-1; D remains ambiguous. The CDR3 length is 15 residues. Trimming removed 7 bases at V and 0 bases at J, with 18 bases between. Per the germline V gene, CDR1 is SQVTM and CDR2 is ANQGSEA. The CDR3, as DNA: TGCAGCGCGGGGAGTGGATGGGGAATGAACACTGAAGCTTTCTTT. This encodes CSAGSGWGMNTEAFF.

This clone was observed a single time. The V gene is TRBV27, the J gene TRBJ1-6; no reliable D call. The germline V and J ends were trimmed by 5 bases and 8 bases, with 16 bases remaining between them. Germline V CDR1 and CDR2: MNHEY, SMNVEV (reference sequence). The CDR3 loop spans 15 amino acids. In DNA form, the CDR3 reads TGTGCCAGCAGTCCAAGCCCGCCCCCCTATTCACCCCTCCACTTT. Its protein is CASSPSPPPYSPLHF.

Turning to this clone: Germline and junction disagree at one end, which may indicate a read error. The chain employs TRBV7-9 and TRBJ1-2, with D perhaps TRBD1 (6 bases). Germline CDR1 reads SEHNR; CDR2 reads FQNEAQ (reference sequence). The CDR3 runs to 9 residues. The CDR3 nucleotides read TGTGCCAGCAGCTTAAAGGGGGGATTC. The encoded protein is CASSLKGGF. Full variable domain (remainder filled in from reference TRBV7-9 and TRBJ1-2): DTGVSQNPRHKITKRGQNVTFRCDPISEHNRLYWYRQTLGQGPEFLTYFQNEAQLEKSRLLSDRFSAERPKGSFSTLEIQRTEQGDSAMYLCASSLKGGFGSGTRLTVV.

The chain carries TRBV2 and TRBJ2-7; TRBD2 agrees at 12 bases. V lost 7 bases and J lost 3; bases outside the gene matches: 4. The germline V gene has CDR1 SNHLY and CDR2 FYNNEI. This CDR3 is 14 amino acids long. The CDR3 protein is CASTQTSGGYEQYF. The CDR3 DNA follows: TGTGCCAGCACCCAGACTAGCGGGGGCTACGAGCAGTACTTC.

The chain recombines TRBV7-8 with TRBJ1-2; 7 nucleotides agree with TRBD1. The junction had 11 bases not matched to a gene; V was cut back by 4 bases and J by 3 bases. The germline gives CDR1 SGHVS, CDR2 FQNEAQ. This CDR3 comprises 16 residues. The DNA of the CDR3 is TGTGCCAGCAGCTCCAGGACAGGCGGAAATTACTATGGCTACACCTTC. Protein product: CASSSRTGGNYYGYTF.

This clone has only one observation. The chain uses TRBV19 and TRBJ1-3; unclear D gene. The V gene lost 10 bases and the J gene lost 2 bases, with 6 bases spanning the gap. The CDR3 loop spans 11 amino acids. Germline CDR1 LNHDA, CDR2 SQIVND (reference sequence). CDR3 loop: CATHTGNTIYF. The CDR3 DNA sequence: TGTGCCACCCATACTGGAAACACCATATATTTT.

The chain links TRBV18 to TRBJ1-3; weak D call: TRBD1 (6 bases). The germline gives CDR1 KGHSH, CDR2 LQKENI. V lost 2 bases to trimming and J lost 4 bases, with 12 bases between them. The CDR3 spans 15 residues. The CDR3 reads CASSPTQGIGNTIYF. The CDR3 DNA reads as TGTGCCAGCTCACCAACGCAGGGGATCGGAAACACCATATATTTT.

The chain couples TRBV29-1 to TRBJ2-7, with D possibly being TRBD1 or TRBD2 (5 bases each). The CDR3 spans 13 residues. V dropped 6 bases and J dropped 0 bases, with 12 bases sitting between them. The germline gives CDR1 SQVTM, CDR2 ANQGSEA. The CDR3 DNA reads as TGCAGCGTACTCAGGGACCGCTCCTACGAGCAGTACTTC. Translated, it gives CSVLRDRSYEQYF.